One TCR beta chain is described in this entry. In germline, CDR1 is LNHDA, CDR2 SQIVND (reference sequence). The CDR3 sequence is 19 residues long. The ends lost 1 base at V and 0 bases at J; junction bases unmatched: 10. This record comes from a study of blood T cell repertoires in COVID-19. Study details: There were acute and convalescent COVID-19 samples, and they came from the United States, Italy and Spain. From T cells, B-cell-depleted T cells, or PBMCs came the material, which was cDNA or gDNA.

Original analysis: Reference gene primers were amplified, and this amplification served to estimate nucleated cell counts. Sequencing was performed with immunoSEQ multiplex PCR; in TCRdb, only in-frame clones are kept and a portion is missing. For V, J and clone size, that table is used; D and trimming come from the DNA. In the table there are more than 90,000 clones, roughly 84% of which are singletons. The receptor's source is a man aged 40-55 years with acute or convalescent COVID-19. V gene TRBV19 combines with J gene TRBJ2-4; 9 nucleotides line up with TRBD2. Sequencing was carried out using peripheral blood. The DNA of the CDR3 is TGTGCCAGTAGTATAGCTAGCGGGACGGGAATTTTAGCCAAAAACATTCAGTACTTC. Residues: CASSIASGTGILAKNIQYF.